Following are 10 T cell receptor beta chains from one sample sequenced in a study of patients and donors after allogeneic stem cell transplantation. Each CDR3 protein is one row after TCRdb ran MiXCR on the RT-PCR reads. The repertoire holds roughly 200,000 distinct CDR3 sequences, with about 37% as singletons. Sequenced: blood, either unsorted or a sorted T cell fraction (not recorded which). These receptors were obtained from a human donor who was either an allogeneic HSCT recipient or a stem cell or donor lymphocyte infusion donor (not recorded which). It is not recorded whose cells these are; they may come from a transplant donor.

In its sample, this clonotype was seen a few times. This rearrangement joins TRBV28 to TRBJ1-1, with a weak D call TRBD1 (5 bases). Between the trimmed V and J ends, which lost 5 bases and 2 bases, there was a span of 21 bases. The CDR3 spans 17 residues. The V gene's germline CDR1 is MDHEN and CDR2 SYDVKM. The CDR3 is CASSPLLLLTANTEAFF. The CDR3 coding sequence is TGTGCCAGCAGTCCCCTCCTCCTCTTGACAGCAAACACTGAAGCTTTCTTT. The full variable domain, with the rest looked up from reference TRBV28 and TRBJ1-1, is DVKVTQSSRYLVKRTGEKVFLECVQDMDHENMFWYRQDPGLGLRLIYFSYDVKMKEKGDIPEGYSVSREKKERFSLILESASTNQTSMYLCASSPLLLLTANTEAFFGQGTRLTVV.

This chain joins TRBV29-1 and TRBJ2-7; 7 positions match TRBD2. Germline V gene sequence: CDR1 SQVTM, CDR2 ANQGSEA. Unmatched junction bases numbered 10, after V lost 6 bases and J lost 2 bases. This CDR3 spans 14 amino acids. CDR3 in amino acids: CSVAGGVATYEQYF. In nucleotides, the CDR3 is TGCAGCGTGGCTGGGGGGGTAGCCACCTACGAGCAGTACTTC.

This sequence joins TRBV7-9 and TRBJ2-7; no definite D call. V lost 3 bases, J lost 3 bases, and 6 bases lay in between. The CDR3 contains 12 residues. The germline CDR1 and CDR2 sequences are SEHNR and FQNEAQ (reference sequence). This chain's CDR3 is CASSLDLYEQYF. The CDR3, as DNA: TGTGCCAGCAGCTTGGACCTCTACGAGCAGTACTTC.

Only a few counts were recorded for this clonotype. V is TRBV7-9 and J is TRBJ1-1; no clear D. There are 13 residues in the CDR3. V was shortened by 0 bases and J by 3 bases, with 5 bases between the two germline ends. CDR1 is SEHNR and CDR2 is FQNEAQ in the germline V gene (reference sequence). CDR3 protein: CASSLASYTEAFF. DNA of the CDR3: TGTGCCAGCAGCTTAGCCAGTTACACTGAAGCTTTCTTT.

The rearrangement links TRBV20-1 to TRBJ1-5; TRBD1 aligns across 11 bases. This CDR3 comprises 17 residues. J lost 2 bases, V lost 0 bases, and 6 bases had no gene match. Germline-derived CDR1 and CDR2 are DFQATT and SNEGSKA (reference sequence). In DNA, the CDR3 is TGCAGTGCTAGAGATGGACAGGGGGCCTGGGGCAATCAGCCCCAGCATTTT. Translated: CSARDGQGAWGNQPQHF.

The chain links TRBV4-1 to TRBJ2-5; perhaps TRBD1 as D (7 bases). Trimming left V 3 bases short and J 6 bases short, with 14 bases between. This CDR3 is built from 14 residues. CDR1 MGHRA and CDR2 YSYEKL come from the germline V gene. The CDR3 is CASSQSTGRQTQYF. The CDR3 bases are TGCGCCAGCAGCCAGTCGACAGGGAGGCAGACCCAGTACTTC.

This chain uses TRBV9 with TRBJ2-7, with 8 bases identical to TRBD1. CDR1 is SGDLS and CDR2 is YYNGEE in the germline V gene. V lost 0 bases and J lost 6; bases outside the gene matches: 14. The CDR3 runs to 17 residues. CDR3 sequence reads: CASSVAPTGQELREQYF. The CDR3 bases are TGTGCCAGCAGCGTAGCACCCACGGGACAGGAGTTACGCGAGCAGTACTTC.

This chain joins TRBV20-1 and TRBJ2-7, with D perhaps matching TRBD1 (5 bases). The CDR3 extends over 13 amino acids. Germline-derived CDR1 and CDR2 are DFQATT and SNEGSKA (reference sequence). V shed 1 base and J shed 2 bases, with 9 bases lying between them. The CDR3 DNA sequence: TGCAGTGCTAGAGGTGGGGCCGCCTACGAGCAGTACTTC. Its protein product is CSARGGAAYEQYF.

The genes are TRBV20-1 and TRBJ1-5; TRBD1 is a possible D gene (5 bases). Trimming took 3 bases from V and 6 from J, leaving 18 bases between them. CDR3 length: 15 amino acids. Germline V gene lookup returns CDR1 DFQATT and CDR2 SNEGSKA (reference sequence). The CDR3 spells CSASRGSTSGQPQHF. The CDR3, as DNA: TGCAGTGCTAGTAGGGGCAGTACAAGCGGTCAGCCCCAGCATTTT.

In nucleotides, the CDR3 is TGTGCCAGCAGTTTGATACCGGGACCGGAGTACTTC. Protein product: CASSLIPGPEYF. This sequence joins TRBV27 and TRBJ2-7; the D call may be TRBD1 or TRBD2 (5 bases each). There are 12 residues in the CDR3. V was cut by 3 bases and J by 11 bases, with 14 bases left in between. Germline CDR1 MNHEY, CDR2 SMNVEV (reference sequence).